Sequencing of this T cell receptor (beta chain) was carried out in a study of T cell repertoires in cytomegalovirus infection. Study information: Matching HLA type, along with CMV infection, was indicated by public TCR beta signatures. The study, taken as a whole, reports: Cumulative frequency of public TCR beta families picked out carriers of CMV plus the relevant HLA.

This clonotype was recorded at least ten times. Its matching antigen is unknown. One entry per CDR3 protein results from TCRdb running MiXCR on the reads. The sample contains some 350,000 distinct CDR3 sequences, around 18% of which appear only once. The sequencing sample was made of PBMCs. The source is a human donor in good health (CMV status not recorded). Some clones in this sample may be carry-over from other donors' samples.

Here the CDR3 DNA reads TGTGCCACCGGGGCGGAGGGGGGAGATACGCAGTATTTT. As protein: CATGAEGGDTQYF. The rearrangement joins TRBV7-2 to TRBJ2-3; D assignment may be TRBD1 or TRBD2 (6 bases each). This CDR3 is 13 amino acids long. V was trimmed by 10 bases and J by 5 bases, leaving 16 bases between them. CDR1 and CDR2 from the germline V gene are SGHTA and FQGNSA.